Below, 22 T cell receptor beta chains from the same sample are listed, as sequenced in a study of blood T cell repertoires in COVID-19. Profiling relied on immunoSEQ multiplex PCR, and the TCRdb table lists in-frame clones only, not all of them. Here the sample spans some 290,000 clones, 86% being singletons. The sequenced material came from peripheral blood. Source of these receptors: a man aged 18 to 35 with active or convalescent COVID-19.

Here the CDR3 reads CASTRTGARYTF. DNA for the CDR3: TGTGCCAGCACCCGGACAGGGGCTCGCTACACCTTC. This sequence joins TRBV11-2 and TRBJ1-2; TRBD1 agrees at 9 bases. This CDR3 spans 12 amino acids. V shed 7 bases and J 9 bases; nucleotides not matched to a gene: 6. Germline V gene data show CDR1 as SGHAT and CDR2 as FQNNGV.

This clone was seen at least ten times. The CDR3 bases are TGCGCCAGCAGCAGGGGGTCCCAAGAGACCCAGTACTTC. This codes for CASSRGSQETQYF. This chain uses TRBV5-1 with TRBJ2-5; a possible D gene is TRBD1 (6 bases). This CDR3 has 13 residues. With 4 bases removed from V and 1 base from J, the gap between germline ends came to 8 bases. CDR1 and CDR2 from the germline V gene are SGHRS and YFSETQ.

The V and J genes are TRBV21-1 and TRBJ2-7; the D call of TRBD1 is as the table states it, not checked on the DNA. TRBV21-1 is designated a pseudogene. The CDR3 is 16 amino acids. The CDR3 spells CASSKNVGDRLYEQYF. The CDR3 DNA reads as TGTGCCAGCAGCAAAAATGTTGGGGACAGGCTTTACGAGCAGTACTTC.

The rearrangement uses TRBV4-2 and TRBJ1-5, with D unclear. V was clipped by 0 bases and J by 1 base, with 10 bases between them. The CDR3 covers 16 residues. Germline V gene sequence: CDR1 LGHNA, CDR2 YNFKEQ. The CDR3 DNA reads TGTGCCAGCAGCCAAGACTATCCACCAAGCAATCAGCCCCAGCATTTT. Translating it yields CASSQDYPPSNQPQHF.

The V call is TRBV11-2, the J call TRBJ2-3; possibly TRBD2 for D (6 bases). V lost 0 bases, J lost 4 bases, and 17 bases lay in between. The CDR3 extends over 17 amino acids. Germline CDR1 SGHAT, CDR2 FQNNGV. CDR3 in amino acids: CASSLDQRAGIPDTQYF. In DNA form, the CDR3 reads TGTGCCAGCAGCTTAGATCAGCGGGCGGGAATTCCAGATACGCAGTATTTT.

This chain joins TRBV3-1 (or the pseudogene TRBV3-2) and TRBJ2-5; possible D gene TRBD1, 5 bases. The CDR3 is 12 amino acids. Looked up from germline, CDR1 is LGHDT and CDR2 is YNNKEL (reference sequence). Trimming left V 4 bases short and J 4 bases short, with 7 bases between. CDR3 protein: CASSPDRETQYF. The CDR3 coding sequence is TGTGCCAGCAGCCCCGACAGAGAGACCCAGTACTTC.

V gene TRBV27 combines with J gene TRBJ1-5, with D possibly TRBD1 on 5 matching bases. V was shortened by 6 bases and J by 6 bases, with 18 bases between the two germline ends. The CDR3 is 15 residues long. CDR1 and CDR2 (germline): MNHEY, SMNVEV (reference sequence). CDR3 in amino acids: CASSNGGGRGQPQHF. In nucleotides, the CDR3 is TGTGCCAGCAGCAATGGGGGGGGTCGCGGTCAGCCCCAGCATTTT.

The chain uses TRBV9 and TRBJ2-7; 10 bases agree with TRBD2. The CDR3 loop spans 15 amino acids. J gave up 7 bases and V 0 bases, and 7 bases lay outside the gene matches. Germline V lookup: CDR1 SGDLS, CDR2 YYNGEE. This chain's CDR3 is CASSVAPSGSWEQYF. The CDR3, as DNA: TGTGCCAGCAGCGTAGCTCCTAGCGGGAGTTGGGAGCAGTACTTC. Full variable domain (outside the CDR3, taken from reference TRBV9 and TRBJ2-7): DSGVTQTPKHLITATGQRVTLRCSPRSGDLSVYWYQQSLDQGLQFLIQYYNGEERAKGNILERFSAQQFPDLHSELNLSSLELGDSALYFCASSVAPSGSWEQYFGPGTRLTVT.

The V gene is TRBV4-1, the J gene TRBJ2-5; 7 bases fit TRBD1. V lost 6 bases and J lost 0; bases outside the gene matches: 4. The CDR3 has 14 amino acids. Germline V gives CDR1 MGHRA, CDR2 YSYEKL. CDR3 DNA: TGCGCCAGCAGGGGACAGACAAACCAAGAGACCCAGTACTTC. This codes for CASRGQTNQETQYF.

The J gene is TRBJ2-5, the V gene TRBV29-1, with 8 bases fitting TRBD2. This CDR3 has 16 residues. V lost 3 bases and J lost 5; bases outside the gene matches: 14. CDR1 and CDR2 (germline): SQVTM, ANQGSEA. CDR3 nucleotides: TGCAGCGTTGACGGCCCCCAGCGGGAGTTTGGGGAGACCCAGTACTTC. Amino acids: CSVDGPQREFGETQYF.

The chain combines TRBV24-1 with TRBJ2-1; D is ambiguous. This CDR3 is 15 amino acids long. The V end lost 2 bases, the J end lost 4 bases, and 11 bases lay between the germline ends. The germline CDR1 and CDR2 sequences are KGHDR and SFDVKD. The chain's CDR3 is CATSDSRFLYNEQFF. The CDR3 DNA reads as TGTGCCACCAGTGATTCCAGATTTCTTTACAATGAGCAGTTCTTC.

V usage is TRBV7-5 and J usage is TRBJ2-7; the table's D call of TRBD1 was not tested on the DNA. TRBV7-5 is reported as a pseudogene. The CDR3 sequence is 10 residues long. CDR3 residues: CVTLGQKQYF. CDR3 nucleotides: TGTGTCACCTTGGGACAGAAGCAGTACTTC.

This chain connects TRBV6-5 to TRBJ2-4, with 7 nucleotides matching TRBD2. The germline V gene has CDR1 MNHEY and CDR2 SVGAGI. The V gene end was trimmed by 7 bases and the J gene end by 8 bases; junction bases not matched to a gene: 11. This CDR3 contains 14 residues. The CDR3 loop is CASTRLGGDDIQYF. CDR3 DNA: TGTGCCAGCACTCGACTGGGGGGGGATGACATTCAGTACTTC.

The chain has TRBV7-3 and TRBJ2-1; D is undetermined. Per the germline V gene, CDR1 is SGHTA and CDR2 is FQGTGA. V was cut by 2 bases and J by 0 bases, with 5 bases left in between. The CDR3 runs 14 residues. In nucleotides, the CDR3 is TGTGCCAGCAGCTTACAAAACTCCTACAATGAGCAGTTCTTC. It is translated as CASSLQNSYNEQFF.

In DNA form, the CDR3 reads TGTGCCAGCAGCAACCCGACAGGGGAGCACTCCTACGAGCAGTACTTC. It specifies CASSNPTGEHSYEQYF. V is TRBV9 and J is TRBJ2-7; 8 bases map to TRBD1. The CDR3 is 16 amino acids. Germline V gives CDR1 SGDLS, CDR2 YYNGEE. J lost 0 bases, V lost 4 bases, and 9 bases had no gene match.

The chain combines TRBV30 with TRBJ2-1, with D possibly being TRBD2 (6 bases). Trimming removed 1 base at V and 7 bases at J, with 11 bases between. Per germline, CDR1 GTSNPN and CDR2 SVGIG (reference sequence). The CDR3 runs to 13 residues. CDR3 residues: CAWSGDAGNEQFF. Here the CDR3 DNA reads TGTGCCTGGAGTGGCGATGCGGGGAATGAGCAGTTCTTC.

The chain uses TRBV7-3 and TRBJ2-5; no clear D gene. V was cut by 5 bases and J by 4 bases, with 11 bases left in between. There are 13 residues in the CDR3. Germline V gene sequence: CDR1 SGHTA, CDR2 FQGTGA. CDR3 coding DNA: TGTGCCAGCAGCGACGGAGACCGAGAGACCCAGTACTTC. It translates to CASSDGDRETQYF.

The V call is TRBV7-2, the J call TRBJ2-1; D is unresolved. Germline CDR1 is SGHTA and CDR2 is FQGNSA. Trimming left V 1 base short and J 7 bases short, with 8 bases between. The CDR3 is made up of 13 amino acids. The CDR3 here is CASSLVDPNEQFF. CDR3 sequence (DNA): TGTGCCAGCAGCTTAGTAGATCCAAATGAGCAGTTCTTC.

This clone turned up a few times. The chain combines TRBV18 with TRBJ2-1, with 14 positions matching TRBD2. The V segment lost 7 bases and the J segment 10 bases; nucleotides outside the gene matches: 15. Germline CDR1 KGHSH, CDR2 LQKENI. The CDR3 is 17 residues long. The CDR3 DNA follows: TGTGCCAGCTACAAGGAGCCGGGACTAGCGGGAGAAGGCGAGCAGTTCTTC. Protein product: CASYKEPGLAGEGEQFF.

The table lists this clone with a few counts. Germline is not matched at one junction end, which may reflect a read error. V and J are TRBV7-7 and TRBJ1-4, with TRBD1 identical over 8 bases. This CDR3 is 14 amino acids long. From germline, CDR1 is SSHAT and CDR2 FNYEAQ (reference sequence). Here the CDR3 DNA reads TGTGCTAGCAGCTCCGGACAGGGCGGTGAAAAACTGTTTTTT. Its protein product is CASSSGQGGEKLFF.

This chain links TRBV19 with TRBJ2-2; 8 bases are a match to TRBD1. Germline V gives CDR1 LNHDA, CDR2 SQIVND (reference sequence). The J segment lost 14 bases and the V segment lost 6 bases, leaving 17 bases of the junction unmatched. The CDR3 length is 15 residues. This CDR3 reads CASSQNAQGQDELFF. In DNA, the CDR3 is TGTGCCAGTAGCCAAAACGCCCAGGGACAGGATGAACTGTTTTTT.

V usage is TRBV3-1 (or the pseudogene TRBV3-2) and J usage is TRBJ1-1; no reliable D call. CDR3 length equals 13 residues. V lost 1 base, J lost 5 bases, and 8 bases lay in between. Germline values: CDR1 LGHDT, CDR2 YNNKEL (reference sequence). The DNA for the CDR3 is TGTGCCAGCAGCCAAGGGAGAGTGACTGAAGCTTTCTTT. This codes for CASSQGRVTEAFF.